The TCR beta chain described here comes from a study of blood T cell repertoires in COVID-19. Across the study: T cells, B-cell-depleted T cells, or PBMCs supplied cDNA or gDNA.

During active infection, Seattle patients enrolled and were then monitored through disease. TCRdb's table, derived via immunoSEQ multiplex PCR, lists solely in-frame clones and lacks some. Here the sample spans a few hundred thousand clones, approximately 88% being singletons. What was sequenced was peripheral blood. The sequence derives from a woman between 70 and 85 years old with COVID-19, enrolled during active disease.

The CDR3 sequence: CASSLGGLAGYNEQFF. CDR3 nucleotide sequence: TGCGCCAGCAGCTTGGGGGGACTAGCGGGGTACAATGAGCAGTTCTTC. The chain couples TRBV5-1 to TRBJ2-1; 13 bases agree with TRBD2. V lost 0 bases to trimming and J lost 4 bases; unmatched junction nucleotides: 1. Germline lookup yields CDR1 SGHRS and CDR2 YFSETQ. The CDR3 spans 16 residues.